This T cell receptor (beta chain) appears in the sequencing data of a study of CD8+CD57+ T cells in acquired aplastic anemia. Background on the study: Sorted CD4+ and CD8+ cells gave a mean 3.2 ug DNA, range roughly 0.2 to 27.4 ug. General observations from the study: In common between the patients and the controls were nearly 30 CD8+ CDR3 sequences.

Flow cytometry had shown expanded CD8+CD57+ cells in the patients chosen for sequencing. Acquired aplastic anemia of severe grade affected all patients. Therapy had not been given to patients before blood sampling. There are many counts of this clonotype. Its antigen remains unknown. TCR beta VDJ and CDR3 profiles were obtained from a genomic DNA template. TCRdb passed the reads through MiXCR, listing each CDR3 protein once. In the table there are 170,000 or so distinct CDR3 sequences, 48% of which are singletons. The sample taken for sequencing was sorted CD4+, CD8+, or CD8+CD57+ T cells (not recorded which) from PBMCs. The receptor was isolated from a human donor with aplastic anemia.

CDR3 coding DNA: TGTGCCAGCATGACTAGCGGGTCCTCCTACGAGCAGTACTTC. Amino acids: CASMTSGSSYEQYF. J is TRBJ2-7 and V is TRBV6-1; TRBD2 agrees at 10 bases. The V gene's germline CDR1 is MNHNS and CDR2 SASEGT. Trimming cost V 7 bases and J 0 bases; bases outside gene matches: 3. The CDR3 loop spans 14 amino acids.